This T cell receptor beta chain was identified in a study of metastatic and nonmetastatic thyroid tumors. Study-level background: Samples came from malignant and benign thyroid patients, and repertoires were compared across blood and tumor or nodule tissue.

General observations from the study: Benign nodules were reported to have significantly lower TCR beta diversity than malignant thyroid tumors, in blood and tumor.

Relative to its sample, this clone is medium-sized. Its antigen remains unidentified. V gave up 0 bases and J gave up 2 bases; unmatched junction bases: 0. CDR1 is SGHRS, CDR2 YFSETQ, per germline. This CDR3 has 14 amino acids. Per the authors' pipeline: Clinicopathological groups of papillary thyroid cancer showed CDR3 differences that were used to build a distant-metastasis classifier. TCRdb reanalyzed the PCR reads with MiXCR. Clone size and V and J calls follow TCRdb, not the original study. This sample carries approximately 7,000 clones, approximately 40% of them seen once, and the ten largest clones take 35% to 50%. All patients were untreated before thyroid surgery.

Sample: tumor tissue. This chain joins TRBV5-1 and TRBJ2-3; TRBD2 agrees at 7 bases. This receptor was taken from a female donor with papillary thyroid cancer or a benign thyroid nodule (not recorded which). Some clones in this sample may be carry-over from other donors' samples. For the CDR3, the DNA is TGCGCCAGCAGCTTGGGGGACTACACAGATACGCAGTATTTT. It is translated as CASSLGDYTDTQYF.